The text below deals with one T cell receptor (beta chain). What it binds is not known. A clone one base away is much larger, so this may be a read error. From the reads, TCRdb called clonotypes with MiXCR, one entry per CDR3 protein. The profile shows roughly 500,000 distinct CDR3 sequences, approximately 15% of them singletons. This entry belongs to a study of T cell repertoires in cytomegalovirus infection. Whole-study context: Carrying CMV and the relevant HLA type showed in public TCR beta signatures. Study-wide findings and caveats: People with CMV and the relevant HLA were identified by cumulative public TCR beta family frequency. Across the ex vivo response, the dominant clonotypes were HLA-C-restricted CMV-specific TCR beta clonotypes.

CDR3 length equals 12 residues. Per the germline V gene, CDR1 is SGHTA and CDR2 is FQGTGA. The junction had 5 bases not matched to a gene; V was cut back by 5 bases and J by 11 bases. Material for sequencing was CD8+ T cells from PBMCs. The chain is built from TRBV7-3 and TRBJ2-1; 8 nucleotides line up with TRBD1. This receptor was identified in a human donor in good health (CMV status not recorded). Some clones in this sample may be carry-over from other donors' samples. The CDR3 DNA reads TGTGCCAGCAGCCCAGGGGGCCCCAAGCAGTTCTTC. This translates into CASSPGGPKQFF.